This entry is about one T cell receptor (beta chain). TCRdb keeps only in-frame clones here, not all; method: immunoSEQ multiplex PCR. The table includes about 91,000 clones, around nine tenths detected once. The data originate from a study of OX40 agonist ivuxolimab in advanced cancers. Across the whole study: Patients received intravenous ivuxolimab every 2 weeks at 0.01 to 10 mg/kg. Mean age about 60 years, range roughly 20 to 85; 82.7% male.

V lost 2 bases, J lost 0 bases, and 14 bases lay in between. The CDR3 runs to 17 residues. Germline CDR1 SGHRS, CDR2 YFSETQ. The source was CD4+ or CD8+ T cells sorted from blood, collected in a trial of the OX40 agonist ivuxolimab. The chain has TRBV5-1 and TRBJ1-4; D might be TRBD1 (5 bases). The sequence derives from an adult with an advanced solid tumor such as melanoma, head and neck, liver or kidney cancer. DNA of the CDR3: TGCGCCAGCAGCTTAAGACAGATGGGGGCAACTAATGAAAAACTGTTTTTT. As protein: CASSLRQMGATNEKLFF. The full variable domain, rest sourced from reference TRBV5-1 and TRBJ1-4, is KAGVTQTPRYLIKTRGQQVTLSCSPISGHRSVSWYQQTPGQGLQFLFEYFSETQRNKGNFPGRFSGRQFSNSRSEMNVSTLELGDSALYLCASSLRQMGATNEKLFFGSGTQLSVL.